Given below is one TCR beta chain in context. This entry belongs to a study of blood T cell repertoires in COVID-19. V was shortened by 0 bases and J by 6 bases, with 9 bases between the two germline ends. From germline, CDR1 is LGHDT and CDR2 YNNKEL (reference sequence). The CDR3 is 14 residues long. Repertoires were generated with immunoSEQ multiplex PCR, while TCRdb's copy carries only in-frame clones and drops some. The top ten clones hold 15% to 20% of a sample with just under 95,000 clones, about 80% of them seen once. The chain links TRBV3-1 (or the pseudogene TRBV3-2) to TRBJ2-1; TRBD1 might be the D (5 bases). The sequenced material came from peripheral blood. This TCR was sampled from a human donor in a cohort sampled during active COVID-19. As DNA, the CDR3 is TGTGCCAGCAGCCAAGAAGCAGGGATCAATGAGCAGTTCTTC. Protein sequence: CASSQEAGINEQFF.